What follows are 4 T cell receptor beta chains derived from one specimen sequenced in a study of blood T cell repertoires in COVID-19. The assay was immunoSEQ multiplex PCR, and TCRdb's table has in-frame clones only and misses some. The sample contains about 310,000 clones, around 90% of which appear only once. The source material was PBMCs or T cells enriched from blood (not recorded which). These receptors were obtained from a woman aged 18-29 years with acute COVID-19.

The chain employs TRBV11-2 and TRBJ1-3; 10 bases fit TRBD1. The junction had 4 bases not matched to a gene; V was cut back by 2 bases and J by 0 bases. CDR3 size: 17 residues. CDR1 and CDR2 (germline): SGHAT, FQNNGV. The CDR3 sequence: CASSLYRDRGSGNTIYF. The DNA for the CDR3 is TGTGCCAGCAGCTTATACCGGGACAGGGGCTCTGGAAACACCATATATTTT.

CDR3 DNA sequence: TGTGCCAGCAGCTGGGGGGACCAGGGCGGGTACAATGAGCAGTTCTTC. It codes for CASSWGDQGGYNEQFF. This rearrangement joins TRBV11-3 to TRBJ2-1; possible D gene TRBD2, 6 bases. Germline V lookup: CDR1 SGHNT, CDR2 YENEEA. This CDR3 has 16 residues. Deletions cut 4 bases from V and 4 bases from J, with 17 bases between.

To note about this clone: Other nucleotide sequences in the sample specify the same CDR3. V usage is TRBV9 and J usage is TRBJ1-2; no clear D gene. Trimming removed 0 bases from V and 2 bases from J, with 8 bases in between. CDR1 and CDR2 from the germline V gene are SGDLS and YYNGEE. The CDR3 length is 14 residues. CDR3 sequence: CASSVAEGNYGYTF. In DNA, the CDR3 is TGTGCCAGCAGCGTAGCTGAGGGAAACTATGGCTACACCTTC.

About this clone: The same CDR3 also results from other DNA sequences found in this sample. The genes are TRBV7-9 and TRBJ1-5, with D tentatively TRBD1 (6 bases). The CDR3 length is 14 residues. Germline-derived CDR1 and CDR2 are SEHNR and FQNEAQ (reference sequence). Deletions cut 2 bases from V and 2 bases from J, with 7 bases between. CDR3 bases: TGTGCCAGCAGCTTACCAGGGGGCAATCAGCCCCAGCATTTT. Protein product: CASSLPGGNQPQHF.